The 10 T cell receptor beta chains reported below all come from one sample, sequenced in a study of T cells expressing NK-cell markers. TCRdb re-called the 5' RACE reads; one entry per CDR3 protein, DNA not given. Its clone listing holds fewer than 550,000 distinct CDR3 sequences. Specimen: blood T cells: a sorted CD56 or NKG2C T cell subset, CD4+ or CD8+ T cells, or bulk PBMC T cells (not recorded which). These receptors all stem from a woman aged 50 to 65 in good health.

The gene calls are TRBV12-3 or TRBV12-4 and TRBJ2-1; TCRdb returns TRBD2, unconfirmable since there is no DNA. CDR3 length: 15 amino acids. The CDR3 region is CASSRAGPEHREQFF.

This chain connects TRBV2 to TRBJ2-3. CDR1 is SNHLY and CDR2 is FYNNEI in the germline V gene. The CDR3 has 15 residues. The CDR3 spells CASRADFSSTDTQYF.

The chain employs TRBV29-1 and TRBJ2-2; with no DNA, the TCRdb D assignment of TRBD2 cannot be verified. CDR1 is SQVTM, CDR2 ANQGSEA, per germline. The CDR3 is 14 residues long. The CDR3 sequence is CSVVLAEYTGELFF.

The chain links TRBV27 to TRBJ2-5; TCRdb indicates TRBD2, and absent DNA this call remains unverified. The CDR3 has 14 residues. Germline-derived CDR1 and CDR2 are MNHEY and SMNVEV (reference sequence). CDR3: CASSLALAEGPQYF.

The CDR3 is CASSPIIGNTGELFF. The chain employs TRBV5-8 and TRBJ2-2. The germline CDR1 and CDR2 sequences are SGHTS and YDEGEE. This CDR3 is 15 amino acids long.

The rearrangement uses TRBV24-1 and TRBJ2-3. Germline lookup yields CDR1 KGHDR and CDR2 SFDVKD. This CDR3 comprises 14 residues. The CDR3 reads CATSDSPESDTQYF.

V gene TRBV5-1 combines with J gene TRBJ2-3. The CDR3 has 14 amino acids. The V gene's germline CDR1 is SGHRS and CDR2 YFSETQ. CDR3 sequence reads: CASSVQVGTDTQYF.

The gene calls are TRBV5-1 and TRBJ1-5; absent DNA, TCRdb's TRBD1 call cannot be checked. CDR3 size: 15 residues. Germline V gene sequence: CDR1 SGHRS, CDR2 YFSETQ. CDR3 amino acids: CASSLTGALHQPQHF.

This chain links TRBV6-5 with TRBJ2-3. Germline V gene data show CDR1 as MNHEY and CDR2 as SVGAGI. This CDR3 spans 15 amino acids. The CDR3 loop reads CASSYFQGSTDTQYF.

The chain has TRBV20-1 and TRBJ2-1. The CDR3 has 15 amino acids. The germline gives CDR1 DFQATT, CDR2 SNEGSKA (reference sequence). The CDR3 region is CSARILAGTYNEQFF.